Described below is a single T cell receptor beta chain sequence and its context. This CDR3 region has 12 residues. With 6 bases removed from V and 4 bases from J, the gap between germline ends came to 9 bases. Germline assignment: CDR1 MDHEN and CDR2 SYDVKM. This specimen belongs to a study of blood T cell repertoires in COVID-19. Study as a whole: COVID-19 samples from acute and convalescent phases originated in the United States, Italy and Spain. PBMCs, B-cell-depleted T cells, or T cells provided the cDNA or gDNA that made up the material.

In the original processing: Amplified reference gene primers provided the basis for estimating nucleated cell counts. The protocol was immunoSEQ multiplex PCR, while the TCRdb copy is restricted to in-frame clones and leaves out a portion. The V and J calls and the clone size are those of that table, but D and trimming were determined from the DNA. The sample gives 95,000 to 110,000 clones, around nine tenths of which show up once; 4.5% to 5.5% is in the top ten. Sequences were obtained from peripheral blood. The receptor was isolated from a human donor in a cohort sampled during active COVID-19. The chain joins TRBV28 to TRBJ1-2, with D possibly TRBD1 on 6 matching bases. The CDR3 loop is CASRTQGYGYTF. The CDR3 DNA is TGTGCCAGCAGAACACAGGGCTATGGCTACACCTTC.